The rows below give T cell receptor beta chains drawn from one sample of a study of tumor-infiltrating lymphocytes in oesophageal squamous cell carcinoma. From the PCR reads, TCRdb called clonotypes with MiXCR, one entry per CDR3 protein. Of about 17,000 distinct CDR3 sequences in the sample, 40% to 45% are singletons; the top ten hold around 35%. Sequencing was done on a sample of normal esophageal tissue next to the tumor. These receptors came from a female donor with esophageal squamous cell carcinoma. Each CDR3 is given with its conserved first and last residue. The D gene is left open where the match is weak. Size tells how often a clone was seen (once, few, many) or the class of an expanded clone, and some rows leave it out.

clone size: -; J gene: TRBJ2-2; D gene: -; V gene: TRBV6-1; CDR3 DNA: TGTGCCAGCAGAGAACCGTCAGGCATCGGGGAGCTGTTTTTT; CDR3 protein: CASREPSGIGELFF
clone size: -; J gene: TRBJ2-1; D gene: TRBD2; V gene: TRBV7-2; CDR3 DNA: TGTGCCAGCAGCTTAGTAGCGGGAGATTATAATGAGCAGTTCTTC; CDR3 protein: CASSLVAGDYNEQFF
clone size: -; J gene: TRBJ1-1; D gene: -; V gene: TRBV7-2; CDR3 DNA: TGTGCCAGCAGCTTAGGGGCCGGGGTGGCTTTCTTT; CDR3 protein: CASSLGAGVAFF
clone size: many; J gene: TRBJ1-2; D gene: TRBD1; V gene: TRBV10-3; CDR3 DNA: TGTGCCATCAGTGAGTCAAGGACAGGGGACGGCTACACCTTC; CDR3 protein: CAISESRTGDGYTF
clone size: -; J gene: TRBJ1-4; D gene: TRBD1; V gene: TRBV10-3; CDR3 DNA: TGTGCCATCAAAGGGACAGGGCCTCTCGAAAAACTGTTTTTT; CDR3 protein: CAIKGTGPLEKLFF
clone size: many; J gene: TRBJ1-2; D gene: -; V gene: TRBV4-1; CDR3 DNA: TGCGCCAGCAGCCAAGTAACGAATAGAAGGGGCTACACCTTC; CDR3 protein: CASSQVTNRRGYTF
clone size: many; J gene: TRBJ2-3; D gene: -; V gene: TRBV7-9; CDR3 DNA: TGTGCCAGCAGCGATACAGGGTCCCCCGGGGATACGCAGTATTTT; CDR3 protein: CASSDTGSPGDTQYF
clone size: -; J gene: TRBJ2-7; D gene: TRBD2; V gene: TRBV7-2; CDR3 DNA: TGTGCCAGCAGCCCCAAGGGCGGGAGGTTCTCCGAGCAGTACTTC; CDR3 protein: CASSPKGGRFSEQYF
clone size: few; J gene: TRBJ2-5; D gene: -; V gene: TRBV7-9; CDR3 DNA: TGTGCCAGCAGCTTCAGGCGGCAAGAGACCCAGTACTTC; CDR3 protein: CASSFRRQETQYF
clone size: many; J gene: TRBJ1-2; D gene: -; V gene: TRBV7-9; CDR3 DNA: TGTGCCAGCAGCTTCGCTGAAGTAAACTATGGCTACACCTTC; CDR3 protein: CASSFAEVNYGYTF
clone size: -; J gene: TRBJ2-1; D gene: TRBD1; V gene: TRBV19; CDR3 DNA: TGTGCCAGTAGTATCCCCTCCACAGGACAGGCGGCCGAGCAGTTCTTC; CDR3 protein: CASSIPSTGQAAEQFF
clone size: -; J gene: TRBJ2-7; D gene: TRBD2; V gene: TRBV7-2; CDR3 DNA: TGTGCCAGCAGCTTAATGTCTAGCGGGAGTGTGGCGCAGTACTTC; CDR3 protein: CASSLMSSGSVAQYF
clone size: many; J gene: TRBJ2-5; D gene: TRBD2; V gene: TRBV15; CDR3 DNA: TGTGCCACCAGCAGAGATCGGGCGGGAGAAGAGACCCAGTACTTC; CDR3 protein: CATSRDRAGEETQYF
clone size: few; J gene: TRBJ2-1; D gene: TRBD2; V gene: TRBV7-6; CDR3 DNA: TGTGCCAGCAGCTTAGTATTCCTAGCGGGAGCCCCGGGTGAGCAGTTCTTC; CDR3 protein: CASSLVFLAGAPGEQFF